Shown below are 25 T cell receptor beta chains from a single sample sequenced in a study of CD4 and CD8 cells across lung adenocarcinoma regions. Each CDR3 protein gets one entry after TCRdb re-called the PCR reads with MiXCR. The data hold 6,500 to 10,000 distinct CDR3 sequences, with roughly 54% observed a single time. Material: CD8+ T cells from the center of a lung tumor. All receptors derive from a female donor with lung adenocarcinoma. The CD4 and CD8 labels of this study may be unreliable.

This chain uses TRBV11-2 with TRBJ2-3; 10 bases line up with TRBD2. Germline-derived CDR1 and CDR2 are SGHAT and FQNNGV. This CDR3 comprises 12 residues. V shed 5 bases and J 9 bases; nucleotides not matched to a gene: 2. CDR3 residues: CASSRAGGTQYF. The CDR3 DNA is TGTGCCAGCAGCCGAGCGGGAGGGACGCAGTATTTT.

This clonotype was counted between two and nine times. The DNA for the CDR3 is TGTGCCAGCAGCTCCCTGACCCGGGGACACCTCCACTTT. It is translated as CASSSLTRGHLHF. V usage is TRBV7-2 and J usage is TRBJ1-6; perhaps TRBD1 as D (6 bases). CDR1 and CDR2 (germline): SGHTA, FQGNSA. Between the trimmed V and J ends, which lost 4 bases and 15 bases, there was a span of 16 bases. This CDR3 is 13 amino acids long.

This clonotype was detected ten times or more. The rearrangement joins TRBV6-1 to TRBJ1-2; D not resolved. The CDR3 has 12 residues. The V end was cut by 6 bases, the J end by 5 bases, with 10 bases between. The V gene's germline CDR1 is MNHNS and CDR2 SASEGT. The chain's CDR3 is CASSPTVYGYTF. CDR3 nucleotides: TGTGCCAGCAGCCCCACCGTTTATGGCTACACCTTC.

J is TRBJ1-4 and V is TRBV27; D may be TRBD1 (5 bases). Germline CDR1 is MNHEY and CDR2 is SMNVEV (reference sequence). The ends were cut back, 3 bases at V and 0 bases at J, with 26 bases in the middle. The CDR3 length is 21 residues. CDR3: CASSFRGALGGTPATNEKLFF. CDR3 nucleotides: TGTGCCAGCAGTTTCAGAGGGGCCCTTGGAGGGACCCCTGCAACTAATGAAAAACTGTTTTTT.

This clonotype is judged medium-sized. The genes are TRBV6-1 and TRBJ2-4; 9 bases are shared with TRBD1. Trimming took 6 bases from V and 0 from J; bases not matched to a gene: 15. Germline V gene sequence: CDR1 MNHNS, CDR2 SASEGT. The CDR3 has 19 amino acids. The CDR3 region has the DNA TGTGCCAGCAGGAAACATGAAAAGGGACAGGGAGTAGCCAAAAACATTCAGTACTTC. Its translation is CASRKHEKGQGVAKNIQYF.

The chain employs TRBV7-6 and TRBJ2-3; the D gene is possibly TRBD1 (6 bases). The ends were cut back, 5 bases at V and 11 bases at J, with 20 bases in the middle. This CDR3 has 14 residues. Germline CDR1 SGHVS, CDR2 FNYEAQ. CDR3 protein: CASSLGVSTGKQYF. CDR3 nucleotide sequence: TGTGCCAGCAGCCTGGGTGTGAGCACAGGGAAGCAGTATTTT. The whole variable domain, filled in from reference TRBV7-6 and TRBJ2-3, reads GAGVSQSPRYKVTKRGQDVALRCDPISGHVSLYWYRQALGQGPEFLTYFNYEAQQDKSGLPNDRFSAERPEGSISTLTIQRTEQRDSAMYRCASSLGVSTGKQYFGPGTRLTVL.

This clonotype came up many times. The V gene is TRBV28, the J gene TRBJ2-1, with 7 bases lining up with TRBD1. The J call may be incorrect, as the DNA end agrees better with TRBJ2-7. The CDR3 extends over 14 amino acids. The germline CDR1 and CDR2 sequences are MDHEN and SYDVKM. The CDR3 DNA sequence: TGTGCCAGCAGTTCCTTGACAGGGCGATACGAGCAGTACTTC. Its protein product is CASSSLTGRYEQYF.

Details on this clonotype: This is likely a read error, given that the CDR3 carries no conserved phenylalanine or tryptophan at its end. V is TRBV6-2 or TRBV6-3 and J is TRBJ2-1; 7 nucleotides agree with TRBD1. The J call is doubtful: the DNA matches TRBJ2-7 better. The CDR3 totals 13 residues. Per the germline V gene, CDR1 is MNHEY and CDR2 is SVGEGT. CDR3 DNA: TGTGCCAACACCCGTAGACAGGGCCACGAGCAGTACTTA. Translating it yields CANTRRQGHEQYL.

Comments on this clonotype: A junction boundary mismatches the germline segment, possibly from a read error. The rearrangement uses TRBV6-8 and TRBJ2-1; D possibly corresponds to TRBD2 (6 bases). This CDR3 comprises 13 residues. The germline V gene encodes CDR1 MNHGY and CDR2 SAAAGT. CDR3 coding DNA: TGTGCCACGGGGGACCGAGCCATGAATACGCAGTATTTC. Its protein product is CATGDRAMNTQYF.

There are many counts of this clonotype. The rearrangement joins TRBV7-9 to TRBJ2-1, with 12 bases identical to TRBD2. The J call is in doubt because the DNA end fits TRBJ2-7 better. Germline assignment: CDR1 SEHNR and CDR2 FQNEAQ (reference sequence). The length of the CDR3 is 16 residues. This CDR3 is CASSLAPSGGDNEQYF. The CDR3 DNA reads TGTGCCAGCAGCTTAGCCCCTAGCGGGGGGGACAATGAGCAGTACTTC.

Concerning this clonotype itself: This CDR3 is missing its conserved last phenylalanine or tryptophan, likely due to a read error. The rearrangement uses TRBV27 and TRBJ2-5; tentatively, D is TRBD1 (7 bases). The CDR3 is 13 amino acids. V lost 10 bases and J 6 bases, leaving 18 bases between the germline ends. Germline CDR1 is MNHEY and CDR2 is SMNVEV (reference sequence). The CDR3 sequence is CATRQGGSQTQYL. CDR3 DNA sequence: TGTGCCACCCGACAGGGAGGATCACAGACCCAGTACTTA.

As for this clonotype: Lacking the conserved final phenylalanine or tryptophan, this CDR3 likely reflects a read error. The DNA is left out, because the CDR3 cannot be placed on it with certainty; the CDR3 is given as TCRdb lists it. The chain uses TRBV7-2 and TRBJ2-5. Both ends counted, the CDR3 spans 13 residues. In germline, CDR1 is SGHTA, CDR2 FQGNSA. The chain's CDR3 is CASSLAPRATQYS.

Note on this clonotype: Since no conserved phenylalanine or tryptophan closes the CDR3, a read error is the likely cause. The rearrangement joins TRBV27 to TRBJ2-5; no reliable D call. The closer fit of TRBJ2-1 to the DNA end suggests the J call may be wrong. CDR1 is MNHEY, CDR2 SMNVEV, per germline (reference sequence). The CDR3 extends over 13 amino acids. The CDR3 DNA reads TGTGCCAGCAGTGTTATAAGTATGGAGACCCAGTTCTCG. Residues: CASSVISMETQFS.

A remark on this clonotype: One junction end disagrees with the germline gene, perhaps due to a read error. The chain has TRBV7-6 and TRBJ2-4; D is possibly TRBD1 or TRBD2 (6 bases each). This CDR3 is built from 18 residues. CDR1 SGHVS and CDR2 FNYEAQ come from the germline V gene. The CDR3 reads CASISPKVGGRDQKIQYF. CDR3 nucleotide sequence: TGTGCCAGCATCTCCCCTAAGGTAGGGGGGCGTGACCAAAAGATTCAGTACTTC. Drawing the rest from reference TRBV7-6 and TRBJ2-4, the complete variable domain is GAGVSQSPRYKVTKRGQDVALRCDPISGHVSLYWYRQALGQGPEFLTYFNYEAQQDKSGLPNDRFSAERPEGSISTLTIQRTEQRDSAMYRCASISPKVGGRDQKIQYFGAGTRLSVL.

By share of the sample, this clonotype is medium-sized. The chain has TRBV5-1 and TRBJ2-3; TRBD2 aligns across 12 bases. The CDR3 contains 17 residues. Unmatched junction bases numbered 12, after V lost 7 bases and J lost 3 bases. From germline, CDR1 is SGHRS and CDR2 YFSETQ. The CDR3 DNA follows: TGCGCCAGCTCCAGTGCTAGCGGGGGGGCCGAGACAGATACGCAGTATTTT. Translation: CASSSASGGAETDTQYF.

This clonotype was found many times. V gene TRBV6-2 or TRBV6-3 combines with J gene TRBJ2-1; 13 nucleotides agree with TRBD2. Trimming at V came to 4 bases and at J to 13 bases, leaving 10 bases not matched to a gene. Looked up from germline, CDR1 is MNHEY and CDR2 is SVGEGT. The CDR3 totals 15 residues. The CDR3 reads CASSSGTSGIETQFF. In DNA, the CDR3 is TGTGCCAGCAGTTCCGGGACTAGCGGGATAGAGACCCAGTTCTTC.

A remark on this clonotype: Its ends do not fully match the called genes, so a read error is possible. This chain connects TRBV6-1 to TRBJ2-3, with TRBD1 matching 8 bases. The length of the CDR3 is 15 residues. Germline V gene data show CDR1 as MNHNS and CDR2 as SASEGT. The CDR3 spells CASSKQGVSNNTQYF. The CDR3 DNA reads TGTGCCAGCAGTAAACAGGGGGTGAGCAACAATACGCAGTATTTC.

This clonotype was detected only once. V usage is TRBV12-3 or TRBV12-4 and J usage is TRBJ2-1; tentatively, D is TRBD2 (5 bases). The CDR3 length is 14 residues. The ends were cut back, 5 bases at V and 4 bases at J, with 12 bases in the middle. Here the CDR3 reads CASSPPRGYNEQFF. CDR3 sequence (DNA): TGTGCCAGCAGTCCCCCTCGGGGATACAATGAGCAGTTCTTC.

This clonotype has a handful of counts. The chain is built from TRBV7-3 and TRBJ2-6, with D hard to call. The CDR3 sequence is 14 residues long. The germline V gene has CDR1 SGHTA and CDR2 FQGTGA. Trimming pared 8 bases from V and 1 base from J, leaving 9 bases between. This CDR3 reads CASCENSGANVLTF. DNA for the CDR3: TGTGCCAGCTGTGAGAATTCTGGGGCCAACGTCCTGACTTTC.

A word on this clonotype: A much more abundant neighbour one base away suggests this may be a read error. The J gene is TRBJ2-1, the V gene TRBV6-5; no clear D gene. The CDR3 spans 13 residues. Trimming stripped 0 bases from V and 10 bases from J, with 10 bases between. From germline, CDR1 is MNHEY and CDR2 SVGAGI. For the CDR3, the DNA is TGTGCCAGCAGTTACTCGTTCGCGGTCGAGCAGTTCTTC. It encodes CASSYSFAVEQFF.

Concerning this clonotype: At one end, the junction sequence differs from germline, possibly due to a read error. The gene calls are TRBV6-1 and TRBJ2-3; D tentatively fits TRBD1 or TRBD2 (5 bases each). The CDR3 has 15 amino acids. Germline CDR1 MNHNS, CDR2 SASEGT. The CDR3, as DNA: TGTGCCGGCCGGACTGGCGGTAACGGGGCAGATACCCAGTATTTT. Its translation is CAGRTGGNGADTQYF.

By share, this clonotype ranks as medium-sized. The rearrangement joins TRBV6-4 to TRBJ2-1, with 8 bases that match TRBD2. CDR1 is MRHNA and CDR2 is SNTAGT in the germline V gene. With V trimmed by 0 bases and J by 8 bases, 6 bases remained unmatched. This CDR3 spans 15 amino acids. The chain's CDR3 is CASSDSSGGAHEQFF. DNA for the CDR3: TGTGCCAGCAGTGACTCCTCGGGGGGGGCGCATGAGCAGTTCTTC.

This clonotype is judged large. The genes are TRBV7-2 and TRBJ2-1; TRBD2 is a possible D gene (5 bases). This CDR3 is built from 13 residues. CDR1 SGHTA and CDR2 FQGNSA come from the germline V gene. V lost 5 bases to trimming and J lost 13 bases, with 18 bases between them. For the CDR3, the DNA is TGTGCCAGCAGCCCAAACCGAGGGCAGACCCAGTTCTTC. Protein product: CASSPNRGQTQFF.

With regard to this clonotype: Given a much more abundant clone one base away, this may be a read error. This chain connects TRBV12-3 or TRBV12-4 to TRBJ2-1; 8 positions agree with TRBD2. The CDR3 sequence is 15 residues long. V was pared by 3 bases and J by 10 bases, with 11 bases of the junction left unmatched. CDR3: CASSFSAGGIYEQFF. The CDR3 DNA reads as TGTGCCAGCAGTTTTTCGGCGGGAGGTATCTACGAGCAGTTCTTC.

This clonotype occurred many times. The CDR3 loop reads CASSSRGLAGRDEQYF. The CDR3 DNA sequence: TGTGCCAGCAGCTCACGAGGGCTAGCGGGACGCGATGAGCAGTACTTC. The chain couples TRBV7-2 to TRBJ2-1; 9 bases are shared with TRBD2. The J call may be wrong; the DNA end is better matched by TRBJ2-7. The CDR3 consists of 16 residues. Germline CDR1 and CDR2: SGHTA and FQGNSA.